Ten or more counts support the clone carrying this T cell receptor (beta chain). The antigen is not known. This sample stems from a study of CD8+ T cells in alopecia areata. Study-level points and caveats: Scalp sample sequencing also detects resident alphabeta T cells of normal skin. Patients shared TCRs less clearly than mice did, possibly for HLA-related reasons. Lesional scalp exceeded normal scalp in clonality, especially in alopecia totalis/universalis.

Germline CDR1 MNHEY, CDR2 SVGAGI. The CDR3 contains 12 residues. V lost 7 bases, J lost 1 base, and 8 bases lay in between. Reverse transcription of extracted RNA yielded cDNA, which provided the sequencing template. Produced via immunoSEQ multiplex PCR; TCRdb's table is partial and in-frame only. The table includes approximately 99,000 clones, roughly 64% detected once. PBMCs served as the source from which CD4+ and CD8+ T cells were sorted. The sequenced material came from CD8+ T cells sorted from blood. The sequence came from a human donor in good health. The rearrangement links TRBV6-5 to TRBJ2-7; possible D gene TRBD2, 5 bases. The CDR3 here is CASMGVSYEQYF. The CDR3 region has the DNA TGTGCCAGCATGGGAGTTTCCTACGAGCAGTACTTC.